The 2 T cell receptor beta chains presented below share a single source sample, sequenced in a study of human T cells and chemical hapten exposure. Time point indicated: patch test 3, about 24 weeks after DPC sensitization. Treatment specified: therapeutic diphenylcyclopropenone sensitization with weekly scalp DPC. TCRdb processed the RACE reads anew with MiXCR; each CDR3 protein has one entry. Of some 90,000 distinct CDR3 sequences detected, 9.5% to 13% appear once; the ten largest clones hold more than 0.85%. The source was whole blood, collected in connection with sensitization to the hapten diphenylcyclopropenone (DPC). Receptor source: a woman aged 25 to 39 with alopecia areata. Some clones in this sample may be carry-over from other donors' samples.

The rearrangement uses TRBV28 and TRBJ2-7; D is possibly TRBD1 (6 bases). Germline-derived CDR1 and CDR2 are MDHEN and SYDVKM. The V gene lost 5 bases and the J gene lost 5 bases, with 22 bases spanning the gap. The CDR3 is 16 amino acids. The CDR3 region is CASSGMDSAWGNEQYV. As DNA, the CDR3 is TGTGCCAGCAGTGGAATGGACAGTGCATGGGGAAACGAGCAGTACGTC.

This clonotype was detected ten times or more. This chain links TRBV5-4 with TRBJ1-1; weak D call: TRBD1 (5 bases). CDR3 length: 15 amino acids. Between the trimmed V and J ends, which lost 5 bases and 1 base, there was a span of 15 bases. Germline V CDR1 and CDR2: SGHNT, YYREEE (reference sequence). CDR3 residues: CASSKSGLTNTEAFF. The CDR3 DNA is TGTGCCAGCAGTAAGTCAGGGCTAACGAACACTGAAGCTTTCTTT.